The rows below give T cell receptor beta chains drawn from one sample of a study of T cells in Graves' hyperthyroidism and ophthalmopathy. TCRdb reprocessed the multiplex PCR reads with MiXCR, giving one entry per CDR3 protein. Of approximately 300,000 distinct CDR3 sequences listed, approximately 16% are singletons. Sequencing input: blood. These receptors came from a man aged 25 to 40 with Graves' hyperthyroidism. The conserved cysteine and the conserved F or W are not part of the CDR3 here.

CDR3aa: ASSLDTSSTGELF
j_gene: TRBJ2-2
v_gene: TRBV5-1

CDR3aa: ASGPGVGGTEAF
j_gene: TRBJ1-1
v_gene: TRBV28

CDR3aa: AWTESPAVNGYT
j_gene: TRBJ1-2
v_gene: TRBV30

CDR3aa: SARDYRRGNEQF
j_gene: TRBJ2-1
v_gene: TRBV20-1

CDR3aa: ASSLFFGTDHYEQY
j_gene: TRBJ2-7
v_gene: TRBV4-2

CDR3aa: SARDRSVGEQY
j_gene: TRBJ2-7
v_gene: TRBV20-1

CDR3aa: ASSPRQGGHEQF
j_gene: TRBJ2-1
v_gene: TRBV11-1

CDR3aa: SVEDWGGGYT
j_gene: TRBJ1-2
v_gene: TRBV29-1

CDR3aa: ASSYYQGDTQY
j_gene: TRBJ2-3
v_gene: TRBV5-1

CDR3aa: ASSLALGGAYEQY
j_gene: TRBJ2-7
v_gene: TRBV28

CDR3aa: SAPTSGTEQF
j_gene: TRBJ2-1
v_gene: TRBV20-1

CDR3aa: ASSLNEGGEQF
j_gene: TRBJ2-1
v_gene: TRBV27

CDR3aa: SVPGQGIREQF
j_gene: TRBJ2-1
v_gene: TRBV29-1

CDR3aa: ASSDRQRNTGELF
j_gene: TRBJ2-2
v_gene: TRBV2